These T cell receptor beta chains were read from a single sample in a study of cytomegalovirus exposure and HLA in healthy donors. Sequencing was performed with immunoSEQ multiplex PCR; in TCRdb, only in-frame clones are kept and a portion is missing. The sample records about 200,000 clones, over 75% being singletons. The sample taken for sequencing was PBMCs. The receptors derive from a woman between 50 and 59 years old in good health and CMV-seronegative. The CDR3 runs from the conserved cysteine through the conserved F or W. D genes are given only for firm matches. Not every row has a clone size; where given, it reads once, few, many or a size class.

j_call | cdr3_length | clone_size | d_call | v_call | cdr3_nt | cdr3_aa
TRBJ2-3 | 15 | NA | NA | TRBV21-1 | TGTGCCAGCGGTCCACAGGGGATCCCAGCAGATACGCAGTATTTT | CASGPQGIPADTQYF
TRBJ1-1 | 17 | NA | NA | TRBV4-2 | TGTGCCAGCAGCCAAGGGATTCGGGGGGCCGTGAACACTGAAGCTTTCTTT | CASSQGIRGAVNTEAFF
TRBJ2-7 | 14 | NA | NA | TRBV10-3 | TGTGCCATCAGTGGTACGGAGACCTCCTACGAGCAGTACTTC | CAISGTETSYEQYF
TRBJ1-3 | 15 | NA | NA | TRBV28 | TGTGCCAGCAGTACCCCGGGGGGCTCTGGAAACACCATATATTTT | CASSTPGGSGNTIYF
TRBJ2-1 | 16 | NA | TRBD2 | TRBV7-6 | TGTGCCAGCAGCTTGGGACTAGCGGGAGGGTTTAATGAGCAGTTCTTC | CASSLGLAGGFNEQFF
TRBJ2-5 | 17 | NA | TRBD2 | TRBV2 | TGTGCCAGCAGTATAGAGGGGACTAGCGGCTTCCAAGAGACCCAGTACTTC | CASSIEGTSGFQETQYF
TRBJ2-1 | 10 | NA | NA | TRBV27 | TGTCTGAGCGGTTACAATGAGCAGTTCTTC | CLSGYNEQFF
TRBJ2-5 | 15 | NA | NA | TRBV28 | TGTGCCAGCAGTTTATCCAGTCTCGTTCAAGAGACCCAGTACTTC | CASSLSSLVQETQYF
TRBJ2-1 | 16 | NA | NA | TRBV4-1 | TGCGCCAGCAGCCGGGAGGTGAGGGAGACCGGCAATGAGCAGTTCTTC | CASSREVRETGNEQFF
TRBJ2-3 | 16 | NA | TRBD2 | TRBV5-1 | TGCGCCAGCAGCTTGCAAGCGGGAGGTCACACAGATACGCAGTATTTT | CASSLQAGGHTDTQYF
TRBJ1-2 | 16 | NA | TRBD1 | TRBV25-1 | TGTGCCAGCAGTGAGGGGACAGGGGGGGCTAACTATGGCTACACCTTC | CASSEGTGGANYGYTF
TRBJ2-1 | 15 | few | TRBD2 | TRBV6-6 | TGTGCCAGCAGCTCCGGACTAGCGGGACCATACGAGCAGTTCTTC | CASSSGLAGPYEQFF
TRBJ1-5 | 12 | NA | NA | TRBV27 | TGTGCCAGCAGTCCAATTAATCAGCCCCAGCATTTT | CASSPINQPQHF
TRBJ2-1 | 15 | NA | NA | TRBV7-2 | TGTGCCAGCAGCTTAGGCAAGAGTTCCTACAATGAGCAGTTCTTC | CASSLGKSSYNEQFF
TRBJ2-1 | 13 | NA | NA | TRBV11-2 | TGTGCCAGCAGCTTAGGTAATTACAATGAGCAGTTCTTC | CASSLGNYNEQFF
TRBJ1-1 | 12 | NA | NA | TRBV30 | TGTGCCTGGAGAACCGGGACATCTGAAGCTTTCTTT | CAWRTGTSEAFF
TRBJ2-7 | 13 | NA | NA | TRBV2 | TGTGCCAGCAGTTTGGGGCTCAACTACGAGCAGTACTTC | CASSLGLNYEQYF
TRBJ2-6 | 21 | once | NA | TRBV19 | TGTGCCAGTAGTATAGAAGGAACAGGCCTCTGGGGCCGGTTGGGGGCCAACGTCCTGACTTTC | CASSIEGTGLWGRLGANVLTF
TRBJ2-1 | 15 | few | TRBD2 | TRBV27 | TGTGCCAGCAGTTTACTAGCGGGAGGCCGAGATGAGCAGTTCTTC | CASSLLAGGRDEQFF
TRBJ1-1 | 13 | NA | NA | TRBV5-1 | TGCGCCAGCAGCTTGCTCGGGTCGTCTGAAGCTTTCTTT | CASSLLGSSEAFF
TRBJ1-2 | 15 | NA | NA | TRBV28 | TGTGCCAGCATTCGTCATGGACAGCCCAACTATGGCTACACCTTC | CASIRHGQPNYGYTF
TRBJ1-6 | 15 | NA | NA | TRBV7-9 | TGTGCCAGCAGCCTCGGGAGCTCCTATAATTCACCCCTCCACTTT | CASSLGSSYNSPLHF
TRBJ2-5 | 11 | NA | NA | TRBV2 | TGTGCCAGCAGAAAGGGGGAGACCCAGTACTTC | CASRKGETQYF
TRBJ1-1 | 13 | NA | TRBD1 | TRBV4-1 | TGCGCCAGCAGCCCACAGGGGGCCGGTGAAGCTTTCTTT | CASSPQGAGEAFF
TRBJ2-7 | 18 | NA | NA | TRBV5-1 | TGCGCCAGCAGCTTGGGGCGGAGAATTGACAGTACACCCTACGAGCAGTACTTC | CASSLGRRIDSTPYEQYF
TRBJ1-2 | 16 | NA | NA | TRBV2 | TGTGCCAGCAGTGAATCAGCGGCCCCTAGTCCGTATGGCTACACCTTC | CASSESAAPSPYGYTF
TRBJ2-7 | 14 | NA | TRBD2 | TRBV10-3 | TGTGCCATCAGTGATAGGACTAGCTTGTACGAGCAGTACTTC | CAISDRTSLYEQYF
TRBJ2-2 | 15 | NA | TRBD1 | TRBV6-5 | TGTGCCAGCAGACAGACAGGGGAAAACACCGGGGAGCTGTTTTTT | CASRQTGENTGELFF
TRBJ1-1 | 15 | few | NA | TRBV29-1 | TGCAGCGTTGAATTAACAGGGAGCGTGGTTACTGAAGCTTTCTTT | CSVELTGSVVTEAFF
TRBJ1-3 | 15 | NA | NA | TRBV18 | TGTGCCAGCTCACCGGACAGACGCTCTGGAAACACCATATATTTT | CASSPDRRSGNTIYF
TRBJ1-2 | 16 | NA | TRBD1 | TRBV7-9 | TGTGCCAGCAGCTTAGGGGCAGGGGGCGCAGGGAATGGCTACACCTTC | CASSLGAGGAGNGYTF
TRBJ1-1 | 15 | NA | NA | TRBV28 | TGTGCCAGCAGTCCGGGGGGGGCGCCGAACACTGAAGCTTTCTTT | CASSPGGAPNTEAFF
TRBJ2-1 | 14 | NA | NA | TRBV28 | TGTGCCAGCAGTTTCCCGGTCAGGGGTGATGAGCAGTTCTTC | CASSFPVRGDEQFF
TRBJ2-1 | 16 | NA | TRBD2 | TRBV10-3 | TGTGCCACCCGGACTAGCGGGGGGGGGACCTACAATGAGCAGTTCTTC | CATRTSGGGTYNEQFF
TRBJ1-1 | 17 | NA | TRBD1 | TRBV4-1 | TGCGCCAGCAGCCAAGAACCGGACAGGGGGCCGAACACTGAAGCTTTCTTT | CASSQEPDRGPNTEAFF
TRBJ1-4 | 16 | NA | NA | TRBV11-2 | TGTGCCAGCAGCTTGCGGCAGACCTCTCTTAATGAAAAACTGTTTTTT | CASSLRQTSLNEKLFF
TRBJ2-3 | 14 | NA | TRBD2 | TRBV10-2 | TGCGCCACCTTTAGCGGGAGGACCACAGATACGCAGTATTTT | CATFSGRTTDTQYF
TRBJ1-2 | 13 | NA | NA | TRBV28 | TGTGCCCATTGGCAAGGAGACCCTTATGGCTACACCTTC | CAHWQGDPYGYTF
TRBJ1-2 | 13 | NA | NA | TRBV18 | TGTGCCAGCTCGCCAACCGTACCAGATGGCTACACCTTC | CASSPTVPDGYTF
TRBJ2-7 | 13 | NA | NA | TRBV10-3 | TGTGCCATCAGAAACGGGGGGCCCTACGAGCAGTACTTC | CAIRNGGPYEQYF
TRBJ2-1 | 14 | NA | TRBD2 | TRBV28 | TGTGCCAGCAGTTTGGACGGGAGGGCCGCTGAGCAGTTCTTC | CASSLDGRAAEQFF
TRBJ1-1 | 12 | NA | NA | TRBV28 | TGTGCCAGCAGTTGGAGTTTTACTGAAGCTTTCTTT | CASSWSFTEAFF
TRBJ2-3 | 16 | NA | NA | TRBV5-6 | TGTGCCAGCAGCTTAGTGGTTAAAGCTAGCACAGATACGCAGTATTTT | CASSLVVKASTDTQYF
TRBJ1-2 | 14 | NA | NA | TRBV2 | TGTGCCAGCAGTGAGGACAGAGTTAACTATGGCTACACCTTC | CASSEDRVNYGYTF
TRBJ2-7 | 14 | NA | NA | TRBV15 | TGTGCCACCAGCAGACAGGGGAGCTCCTACGAGCAGTACTTC | CATSRQGSSYEQYF
TRBJ2-7 | 15 | NA | NA | TRBV28 | TGTGCCAGCAGTTTAACCCGGGGGGCAAGCTACGAGCAGTACTTC | CASSLTRGASYEQYF
TRBJ2-3 | 16 | NA | NA | TRBV5-4 | TGTGCCAGCAGCTTGGGGGGGGTTGGGGAACGGGATACGCAGTATTTT | CASSLGGVGERDTQYF
TRBJ2-3 | 17 | NA | NA | TRBV28 | TGTGCCAGCAGTTTATACAGGGACCAGGCCCTTTTCGATACGCAGTATTTT | CASSLYRDQALFDTQYF
TRBJ1-5 | 14 | NA | TRBD1 | TRBV15 | TGTGCCACCAGCCGTTGGACAGGGGATCAGCCCCAGCATTTT | CATSRWTGDQPQHF
TRBJ1-2 | 12 | NA | NA | TRBV30 | TGTGCCTGGAAGCTAGGGGTCGGGGGCTACACCTTC | CAWKLGVGGYTF
TRBJ1-1 | 15 | NA | TRBD1 | TRBV29-1 | TGCAGCGTTGACGGGACAGGGGGCGTGAACACTGAAGCTTTCTTT | CSVDGTGGVNTEAFF
TRBJ2-1 | 17 | few | TRBD2 | TRBV7-6 | TGTGCCAGCAGCCCCGCCGGGACTAGCGGACCCTACAATGAGCAGTTCTTC | CASSPAGTSGPYNEQFF
TRBJ2-3 | 13 | NA | NA | TRBV29-1 | TGCAGCGTTGCTAGCTGGGGCACAGATACGCAGTATTTT | CSVASWGTDTQYF
TRBJ2-3 | 14 | NA | TRBD2 | TRBV6-1 | TGTGCCAGCCTAGCGGGAGGGAGCACAGATACGCAGTATTTT | CASLAGGSTDTQYF
TRBJ1-1 | 12 | NA | NA | TRBV7-9 | TGTGCCAGCAGCTTATCAGGGGCTGAAGCTTTCTTT | CASSLSGAEAFF
TRBJ1-5 | 16 | NA | TRBD1 | TRBV27 | TGTGCCAGCAGTATCCACTCGACAGGGGTGGTTCAGCCCCAGCATTTT | CASSIHSTGVVQPQHF
TRBJ2-1 | 16 | NA | TRBD2 | TRBV7-3 | TGTGCCAGCAGCTTCCAGGGACTAGCGGGAGTGAATGAGCAGTTCTTC | CASSFQGLAGVNEQFF
TRBJ2-1 | 15 | NA | TRBD2 | TRBV6-1 | TGTGCCAGCAGCCTTAGCGGGAGTCATTTCAATGAGCAGTTCTTC | CASSLSGSHFNEQFF
TRBJ2-3 | 13 | NA | NA | TRBV30 | TGTGCCTGGAGTGTAAGCATCACAGATACGCAGTATTTT | CAWSVSITDTQYF
TRBJ1-1 | 17 | NA | NA | TRBV21-1 | TGTGCCAGCAGCAAAGGGGATGGGACAGGGGGTTCGACTGAAGCTTTCTTT | CASSKGDGTGGSTEAFF